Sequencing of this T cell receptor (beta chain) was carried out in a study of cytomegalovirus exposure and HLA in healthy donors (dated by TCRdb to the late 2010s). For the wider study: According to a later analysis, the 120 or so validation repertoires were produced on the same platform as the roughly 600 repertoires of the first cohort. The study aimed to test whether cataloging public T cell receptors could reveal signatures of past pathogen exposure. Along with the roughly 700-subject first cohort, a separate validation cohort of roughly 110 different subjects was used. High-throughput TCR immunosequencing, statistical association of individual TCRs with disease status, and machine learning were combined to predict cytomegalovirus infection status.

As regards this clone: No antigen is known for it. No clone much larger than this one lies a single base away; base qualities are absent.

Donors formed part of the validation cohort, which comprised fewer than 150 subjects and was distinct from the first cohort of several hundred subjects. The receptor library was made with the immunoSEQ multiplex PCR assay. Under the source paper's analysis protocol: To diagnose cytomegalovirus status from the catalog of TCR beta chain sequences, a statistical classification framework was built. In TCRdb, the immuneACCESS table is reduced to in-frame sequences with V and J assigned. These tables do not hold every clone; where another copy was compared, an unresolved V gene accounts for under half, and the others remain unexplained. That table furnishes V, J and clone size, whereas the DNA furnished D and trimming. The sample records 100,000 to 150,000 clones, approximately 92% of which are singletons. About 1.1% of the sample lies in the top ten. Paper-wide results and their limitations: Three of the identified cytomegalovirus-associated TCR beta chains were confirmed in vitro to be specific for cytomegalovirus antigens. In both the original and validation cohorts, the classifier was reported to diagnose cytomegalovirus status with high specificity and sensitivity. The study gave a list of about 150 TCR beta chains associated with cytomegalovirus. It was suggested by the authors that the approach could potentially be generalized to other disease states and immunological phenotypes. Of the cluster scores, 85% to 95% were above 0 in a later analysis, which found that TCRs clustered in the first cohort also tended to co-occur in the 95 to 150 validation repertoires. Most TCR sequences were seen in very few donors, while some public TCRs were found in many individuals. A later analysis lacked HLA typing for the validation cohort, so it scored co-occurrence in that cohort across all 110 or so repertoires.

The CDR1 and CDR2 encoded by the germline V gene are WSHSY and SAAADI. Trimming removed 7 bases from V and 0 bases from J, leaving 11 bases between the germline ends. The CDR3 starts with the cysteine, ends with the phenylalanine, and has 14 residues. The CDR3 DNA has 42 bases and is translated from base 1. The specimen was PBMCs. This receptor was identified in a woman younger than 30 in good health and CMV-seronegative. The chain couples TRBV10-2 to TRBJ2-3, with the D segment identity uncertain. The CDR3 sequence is CASKTYTSTDTQYF. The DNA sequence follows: TGCGCCAGCAAGACATATACTAGCACAGATACGCAGTATTTT.